This T cell receptor (beta chain) appears in the sequencing data of a study of blood T cell repertoires in COVID-19. On the study more broadly: From T cells, B-cell-depleted T cells, or PBMCs came the material, which was cDNA or gDNA.

The authors' processing: The authors estimated nucleated cell counts from reference gene primer amplification. Libraries were prepared by immunoSEQ multiplex PCR; TCRdb keeps only in-frame clonotypes and omits some of them. V, J and clone size were drawn from that table, and D and trimming were deduced from the DNA. Among roughly 380,000 clones listed, about 90% were seen once. CDR3 length: 15 residues. Germline lookup yields CDR1 SGDLS and CDR2 YYNGEE. V lost 3 bases and J lost 3, with 13 bases in between. This clone was detected only a few times. The clonotype comes from a man younger than 40 who had recovered from COVID-19. The rearrangement joins TRBV9 to TRBJ1-5, with D perhaps TRBD1 (5 bases). Specimen: PBMCs or T cells enriched from blood (not recorded which). The DNA for the CDR3 is TGTGCCAGCAGCGGGGGCTACGGCCTCAATCAGCCCCAGCATTTT. This translates into CASSGGYGLNQPQHF.